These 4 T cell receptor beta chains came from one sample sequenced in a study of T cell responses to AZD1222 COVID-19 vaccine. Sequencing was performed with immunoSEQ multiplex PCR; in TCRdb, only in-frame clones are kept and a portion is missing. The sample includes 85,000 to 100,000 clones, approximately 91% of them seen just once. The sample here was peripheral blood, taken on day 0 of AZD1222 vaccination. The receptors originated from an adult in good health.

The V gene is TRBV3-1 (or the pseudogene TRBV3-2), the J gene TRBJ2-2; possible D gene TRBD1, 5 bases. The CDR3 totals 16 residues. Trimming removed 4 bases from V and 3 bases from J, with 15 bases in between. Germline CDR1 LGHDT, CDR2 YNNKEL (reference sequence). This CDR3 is CASSLNRRQHTGELFF. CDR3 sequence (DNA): TGTGCCAGCAGCCTAAACCGGAGACAGCACACCGGGGAGCTGTTTTTT.

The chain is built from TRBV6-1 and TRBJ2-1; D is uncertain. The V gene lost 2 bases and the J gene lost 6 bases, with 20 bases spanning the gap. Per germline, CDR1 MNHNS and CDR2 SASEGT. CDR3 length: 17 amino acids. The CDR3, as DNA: TGTGCCAGCAGTGAACCCCCGGGTTTCCTACCTCGCAATGAGCAGTTCTTC. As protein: CASSEPPGFLPRNEQFF.

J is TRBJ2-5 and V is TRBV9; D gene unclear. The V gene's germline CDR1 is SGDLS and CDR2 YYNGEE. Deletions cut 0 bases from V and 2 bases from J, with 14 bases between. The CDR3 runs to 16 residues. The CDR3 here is CASSVGSNSPQETQYF. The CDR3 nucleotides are TGTGCCAGCAGCGTAGGGAGTAATTCACCACAAGAGACCCAGTACTTC.

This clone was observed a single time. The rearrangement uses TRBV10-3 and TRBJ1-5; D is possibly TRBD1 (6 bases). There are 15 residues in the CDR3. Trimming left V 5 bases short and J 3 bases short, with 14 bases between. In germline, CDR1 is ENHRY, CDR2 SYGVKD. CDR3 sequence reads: CAISPESGANQPQHF. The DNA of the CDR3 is TGTGCCATCAGTCCAGAATCAGGGGCCAATCAGCCCCAGCATTTT.